These 31 T cell receptor beta chains were sequenced from one sample in a study of T cell responses to AZD1222 COVID-19 vaccine. Only in-frame clones appear in the TCRdb table, and some are missing; sequencing was by immunoSEQ multiplex PCR. This table holds about 100,000 clones, approximately 90% found once. Sequencing was performed on peripheral blood, taken 28 days after the second AZD1222 dose. Receptors originate from an adult who received the AZD1222 COVID-19 vaccine.

The chain links TRBV27 to TRBJ2-2, with D perhaps matching TRBD2 (6 bases). The CDR3 totals 16 residues. Germline assignment: CDR1 MNHEY and CDR2 SMNVEV (reference sequence). Trimming cost V 0 bases and J 5 bases, with 13 bases left between them. The CDR3 protein is CASSLSSGGITGELFF. CDR3 DNA: TGTGCCAGCAGTTTATCGTCCGGCGGGATAACCGGGGAGCTGTTTTTT.

The genes are TRBV20-1 and TRBJ2-1; D is unclear. Trimming pared 6 bases from V and 6 bases from J, leaving 6 bases between. This CDR3 spans 10 amino acids. Germline values: CDR1 DFQATT, CDR2 SNEGSKA (reference sequence). The CDR3 region is CSAGRNEQFF. The DNA of the CDR3 is TGCAGTGCGGGCCGCAATGAGCAGTTCTTC.

In this sample, this clone turned up once. The chain is built from TRBV28 and TRBJ2-6; D possibly uses TRBD1 or TRBD2 (6 bases each). V was trimmed by 7 bases and J by 4 bases, leaving 26 bases between them. The CDR3 runs 19 residues. Germline CDR1 reads MDHEN; CDR2 reads SYDVKM. CDR3 bases: TGTGCCAGCATAAGCCCGGGGGACACCTCAGGAAGAGGGGCCAACGTCCTGACTTTC. It translates to CASISPGDTSGRGANVLTF.

The chain is built from TRBV9 and TRBJ2-1; 7 positions match TRBD2. The CDR3 contains 14 residues. The V segment lost 3 bases and the J segment 8 bases; nucleotides outside the gene matches: 8. The germline V gene has CDR1 SGDLS and CDR2 YYNGEE. The CDR3 coding sequence is TGTGCCAGCAGCGCCCGGACTAGTTGGGATGAGCAGTTCTTC. This encodes CASSARTSWDEQFF.

The genes are TRBV19 and TRBJ2-7; 11 bases fit TRBD2. CDR3 length: 15 amino acids. J gave up 3 bases and V 5 bases, and 6 bases lay outside the gene matches. The germline gives CDR1 LNHDA, CDR2 SQIVND (reference sequence). This chain's CDR3 is CASSPMTSGNYEQYF. The CDR3 nucleotides read TGTGCCAGTAGTCCGATGACTAGCGGGAACTACGAGCAGTACTTC. Combining the CDR3 with reference TRBV19 and TRBJ2-7 gives the whole variable domain DGGITQSPKYLFRKEGQNVTLSCEQNLNHDAMYWYRQDPGQGLRLIYYSQIVNDFQKGDIAEGYSVSREKKESFPLTVTSAQKNPTAFYLCASSPMTSGNYEQYFGPGTRLTVT.

V and J are TRBV5-1 and TRBJ1-1; 10 bases align to TRBD1. J was trimmed by 3 bases and V by 4 bases; bases with no gene match: 15. The CDR3 is 18 amino acids. CDR1 and CDR2 (germline): SGHRS, YFSETQ. CDR3 protein: CASSLRAGTGVGYTEAFF. The CDR3 region has the DNA TGCGCCAGCAGCCTCAGAGCAGGGACAGGGGTGGGGTACACTGAAGCTTTCTTT.

The chain uses TRBV7-2 and TRBJ2-2; D remains unclear. The CDR3 spans 15 residues. Germline CDR1 SGHTA, CDR2 FQGNSA. With 10 bases removed from V and 3 bases from J, the gap between germline ends came to 18 bases. Here the CDR3 reads CATQLSRQYTGELFF. CDR3 sequence (DNA): TGTGCCACCCAACTATCGCGTCAGTACACCGGGGAGCTGTTTTTT.

V and J are TRBV6-2 or TRBV6-3 and TRBJ1-2; 8 bases agree with TRBD1. V lost 5 bases to trimming and J lost 1 base; unmatched junction nucleotides: 6. This CDR3 contains 15 residues. Germline CDR1 reads MNHEY; CDR2 reads SVGEGT. The CDR3 DNA sequence: TGTGCCAGCAGTCCCCGGACAGGGAATAACTATGGCTACACCTTC. Translated: CASSPRTGNNYGYTF.

The genes are TRBV29-1 and TRBJ2-1; unclear D gene. Trimming stripped 0 bases from V and 2 bases from J, with 5 bases between. CDR3 length: 13 amino acids. Germline loops: CDR1 SQVTM, CDR2 ANQGSEA. The CDR3 here is CSVEDIPYNEQFF. CDR3 in DNA: TGCAGCGTTGAAGACATACCCTACAATGAGCAGTTCTTC.

V gene TRBV10-3 combines with J gene TRBJ1-2, with TRBD1 as a possible D gene (5 bases). Germline CDR1 is ENHRY and CDR2 is SYGVKD. The CDR3 has 13 residues. Trimming removed 5 bases at V and 4 bases at J, with 11 bases between. CDR3 nucleotide sequence: TGTGCCATCAGTCCGGGGCTCGGCTATGGCTACACCTTC. Translation: CAISPGLGYGYTF.

The rearrangement uses TRBV14 and TRBJ1-2; D remains ambiguous. Per the germline V gene, CDR1 is SGHDN and CDR2 is FVKESK. Trimming pared 1 base from V and 2 bases from J, leaving 5 bases between. The CDR3 loop spans 13 amino acids. DNA for the CDR3: TGTGCCAGCAGCCAAGTGGGAAACTATGGCTACACCTTC. Its translation is CASSQVGNYGYTF.

The chain is built from TRBV7-8 and TRBJ2-3; a weak D match, TRBD2 (7 bases). The CDR3 spans 15 residues. The germline V and J ends were trimmed by 1 base and 4 bases, with 12 bases remaining between them. Germline CDR1 reads SGHVS; CDR2 reads FQNEAQ. The CDR3 nucleotides read TGTGCCAGCAGCTTAGGTAGAGGGGGGGCAGATACGCAGTATTTT. Protein product: CASSLGRGGADTQYF.

The gene calls are TRBV2 and TRBJ1-1, with TRBD1 matching 7 bases. Germline V gives CDR1 SNHLY, CDR2 FYNNEI. After removal of 4 bases from V and 11 bases from J, the junction contained 10 bases not matched to a gene. The CDR3 spans 13 residues. CDR3 in amino acids: CASSGGQSRSAFF. The CDR3, as DNA: TGTGCCAGCAGTGGGGGACAGTCTAGGTCGGCTTTCTTT.

The CDR3 sequence is CASSYEGTGYEQYF. The CDR3 DNA reads TGTGCCAGCAGTTACGAAGGAACTGGCTACGAGCAGTACTTC. The chain carries TRBV6-6 and TRBJ2-7, with no clear D. The CDR3 contains 14 residues. Trimming stripped 2 bases from V and 3 bases from J, with 11 bases between. Germline loops: CDR1 MNHNY, CDR2 SVGAGI (reference sequence).

This clone was counted once. The genes are TRBV12-3 or TRBV12-4 and TRBJ1-6; D ambiguous. Trimming cost V 2 bases and J 7 bases, with 0 bases left between them. The CDR3 length is 11 residues. Written as DNA, the CDR3 is TGTGCCAGCAGTTTAAATTCACCCCTCCACTTT. Its protein is CASSLNSPLHF.

The rearrangement joins TRBV7-2 to TRBJ2-1; 14 bases are a match to TRBD2. V lost 5 bases, J lost 7 bases, and 7 bases stayed unmatched. Per the germline V gene, CDR1 is SGHTA and CDR2 is FQGNSA. There are 16 residues in the CDR3. Here the CDR3 reads CASSPGLAGGRNEQFF. CDR3 DNA sequence: TGTGCCAGCAGCCCCGGACTAGCGGGAGGCCGGAATGAGCAGTTCTTC.

V usage is TRBV3-1 (or the pseudogene TRBV3-2) and J usage is TRBJ2-7; 13 bases line up with TRBD2. V lost 4 bases to trimming and J lost 4 bases; unmatched junction nucleotides: 10. Germline V gene lookup returns CDR1 LGHDT and CDR2 YNNKEL (reference sequence). This CDR3 spans 17 amino acids. CDR3 residues: CASSLVLRTSGSYEQYF. The CDR3 region has the DNA TGTGCCAGCAGCCTAGTGCTTAGGACTAGCGGGAGTTACGAGCAGTACTTC.

The gene calls are TRBV12-3 or TRBV12-4 and TRBJ1-3; D remains ambiguous. The CDR3 contains 12 residues. The germline V and J ends were trimmed by 4 bases and 4 bases, with 5 bases remaining between them. Here the CDR3 reads CASSSEGNTIYF. In DNA, the CDR3 is TGTGCCAGCAGTTCTGAGGGAAACACCATATATTTT.

This clone was seen only once. This chain connects TRBV24-1 to TRBJ1-2, with 8 bases identical to TRBD1. The length of the CDR3 is 15 residues. Germline-derived CDR1 and CDR2 are KGHDR and SFDVKD. The J segment lost 4 bases and the V segment lost 2 bases, leaving 5 bases of the junction unmatched. CDR3 DNA: TGTGCCACCAGTGATTCAGCCCAGGGGGCCTATGGCTACACCTTC. The encoded protein is CATSDSAQGAYGYTF.

The rearrangement joins TRBV27 to TRBJ1-6, with 7 bases fitting TRBD1. Looked up from germline, CDR1 is MNHEY and CDR2 is SMNVEV (reference sequence). The CDR3 contains 15 residues. With V trimmed by 1 base and J by 5 bases, 2 bases remained unmatched. CDR3 protein: CASSLLGQNNSPLHF. The CDR3 coding sequence is TGTGCCAGCAGTTTATTGGGACAGAATAATTCACCCCTCCACTTT.

The chain couples TRBV6-6 to TRBJ2-5, with TRBD2 as a possible D gene (7 bases). V was trimmed by 6 bases and J by 5 bases, leaving 19 bases between them. This CDR3 contains 15 residues. Per germline, CDR1 MNHNY and CDR2 SVGAGI (reference sequence). The CDR3: CASSRLRGAGETQYF. The CDR3 DNA is TGTGCCAGCAGCCGCCTCCGGGGGGCTGGGGAGACCCAGTACTTC.

This clone turned up a few times. This chain connects TRBV19 to TRBJ1-1; D not certain. CDR3 length equals 11 residues. V lost 7 bases and J 1 base, leaving 4 bases between the germline ends. CDR1 LNHDA and CDR2 SQIVND come from the germline V gene (reference sequence). For the CDR3, the DNA is TGTGCCAGTACTGGGAACACTGAAGCTTTCTTT. Translation gives CASTGNTEAFF. Using reference TRBV19 and TRBJ1-1 for the parts outside the CDR3, the full variable domain is DGGITQSPKYLFRKEGQNVTLSCEQNLNHDAMYWYRQDPGQGLRLIYYSQIVNDFQKGDIAEGYSVSREKKESFPLTVTSAQKNPTAFYLCASTGNTEAFFGQGTRLTVV.

This clone appeared once. The genes are TRBV27 and TRBJ2-3, with TRBD2 matching over 13 bases. J gave up 3 bases and V 5 bases, and 5 bases lay outside the gene matches. Germline lookup yields CDR1 MNHEY and CDR2 SMNVEV (reference sequence). This CDR3 has 16 amino acids. For the CDR3, the DNA is TGTGCCAGCAGTAGGACTAGCGGGAGATCTACAGATACGCAGTATTTT. It translates to CASSRTSGRSTDTQYF.

This chain joins TRBV3-1 (or the pseudogene TRBV3-2) and TRBJ2-7; no clear D gene. The V end was cut by 1 base, the J end by 3 bases, with 4 bases between. This CDR3 contains 12 residues. Germline V gene lookup returns CDR1 LGHDT and CDR2 YNNKEL (reference sequence). The CDR3 sequence: CASSQVGYEQYF. The CDR3 DNA reads TGTGCCAGCAGCCAAGTGGGCTACGAGCAGTACTTC.

The V call is TRBV7-2, the J call TRBJ2-5; the D gene is possibly TRBD2 (6 bases). Germline CDR1 is SGHTA and CDR2 is FQGNSA. V was pared by 2 bases and J by 4 bases, with 11 bases between. CDR3 length: 14 residues. The DNA for the CDR3 is TGTGCCAGCAGCTTACACCGGGGGTCAGAGACCCAGTACTTC. Translated: CASSLHRGSETQYF.

V usage is TRBV11-3 and J usage is TRBJ2-1; TRBD2 agrees at 7 bases. The germline gives CDR1 SGHNT, CDR2 YENEEA. The CDR3 consists of 16 residues. Trimming at V came to 5 bases and at J to 6 bases, leaving 13 bases not matched to a gene. CDR3 loop: CASSPSSASGLNEQFF. The CDR3 nucleotides read TGTGCCAGCAGCCCGTCCTCGGCTAGCGGACTCAATGAGCAGTTCTTC.

The rearrangement links TRBV19 to TRBJ2-1, with 14 bases aligning to TRBD2. V gave up 4 bases and J gave up 9 bases; unmatched junction bases: 2. Per the germline V gene, CDR1 is LNHDA and CDR2 is SQIVND (reference sequence). This CDR3 has 14 residues. DNA of the CDR3: TGTGCCAGTAGTACGGGACTAGCGGGAGCTGAGCAGTTCTTC. Residues: CASSTGLAGAEQFF.

The chain carries TRBV2 and TRBJ2-7; TRBD2 aligns across 10 bases. CDR1 and CDR2 (germline): SNHLY, FYNNEI. Losses at the gene ends were 6 bases for V and 6 bases for J; bases not matched to a gene: 5. This CDR3 contains 13 residues. This CDR3 reads CASSSGRALEQYF. CDR3 nucleotides: TGTGCCAGCAGCAGCGGGAGGGCCCTCGAGCAGTACTTC.

This clone was recorded once. The rearrangement uses TRBV27 and TRBJ2-1; the match to TRBD2 covers 8 bases. Germline loops: CDR1 MNHEY, CDR2 SMNVEV (reference sequence). V trimming: 3 bases; J trimming: 3 bases; junction bases outside the gene matches: 4. The CDR3 length is 15 residues. This CDR3 reads CASSLTSAFYNEQFF. CDR3 nucleotide sequence: TGTGCCAGCAGTTTGACTAGCGCGTTCTACAATGAGCAGTTCTTC.

This chain joins TRBV5-1 and TRBJ1-1; D remains unclear. The CDR3 runs 11 residues. The germline gives CDR1 SGHRS, CDR2 YFSETQ. V lost 0 bases, J lost 5 bases, and 2 bases lay in between. CDR3 protein: CASSLGTEAFF. Written as DNA, the CDR3 is TGCGCCAGCAGCTTGGGGACTGAAGCTTTCTTT.

This chain joins TRBV18 and TRBJ1-4, with TRBD1 matching 12 bases. Germline V gene sequence: CDR1 KGHSH, CDR2 LQKENI. The CDR3 is made up of 20 amino acids. Trimming cost V 2 bases and J 0 bases; bases outside gene matches: 10. This CDR3 reads CASSPEGTGGGLATNEKLFF. For the CDR3, the DNA is TGTGCCAGCTCACCAGAAGGGACAGGGGGCGGACTTGCAACTAATGAAAAACTGTTTTTT.